This T cell receptor beta chain was identified in a study of blood T cells in healthy people across ages. Study conclusions and caveats: Estimates of diversity drawn from one million T cells were considered underestimates. Per million T cells, the diversity of TCR beta decreased roughly linearly as age advanced. More naive CD4+ cells and higher diversity marked long-lived donors relative to aged donors.

The CDR3 contains 14 residues. Germline loops: CDR1 SQVTM, CDR2 ANQGSEA. Trimming took off 4 bases at V and 0 bases at J, with 7 bases between the two ends. Using a J-beta primer mix together with a sample-barcoded 5' primer, a second PCR was run for roughly 7 to 11 cycles. MiXCR, applied by TCRdb to the 5' RACE reads, yields one record per CDR3 protein. There are more than 500,000 distinct CDR3 sequences in the sample; 27% occur only once, and less than 20% lies in the top ten. Each sample used at least 6 million PBMCs. Regarding this clonotype: The antigen remains unidentified.

This clonotype originated in a woman aged 70-85 years in good health. This sequence joins TRBV29-1 and TRBJ2-6; tentative D call: TRBD2 (6 bases). The sample was blood. The CDR3 spells CSVGGASGANVLTF. CDR3 nucleotides: TGCAGCGTTGGCGGGGCCTCTGGGGCCAACGTCCTGACTTTC.